The clone carrying this T cell receptor (beta chain) was recorded only once. Its antigen is not known. These data are taken from a study of cytomegalovirus exposure and HLA in healthy donors. Study-wide results and caveats: Cytomegalovirus association was assigned to about 150 TCR beta chains. In vitro checks showed that a few CMV-associated chains really do target CMV antigens.

Germline V gives CDR1 GTSNPN, CDR2 SVGIG (reference sequence). V lost 2 bases, J lost 1 base, and 11 bases lay in between. The length of the CDR3 is 14 residues. Sequencing used immunoSEQ multiplex PCR; TCRdb keeps in-frame clones, though not all of them. The sample lists roughly 73,000 clones, about 95% seen once, with less than 4% in the top ten. Donors were drawn from the approximately 120-subject validation cohort, separate from the approximately 640-subject first cohort. This rearrangement joins TRBV30 to TRBJ1-1; D not certain. Sequences were obtained from PBMCs. The sequence was collected from a young man in good health and CMV-seronegative. CDR3 residues: CAWSRTTTNTEAFF. The CDR3 coding sequence is TGTGCCTGGAGTCGGACTACCACGAACACTGAAGCTTTCTTT.